This TCR beta chain was identified in a study of metastatic and nonmetastatic thyroid tumors. Study-wide results and caveats: Within blood and tumor, benign nodules reportedly had significantly lower TCR beta diversity than malignant thyroid tumors did.

This clone has a count of ten or more. The antigen is not known. Every patient was untreated before thyroid surgery. TCRdb recomputed clones from the PCR reads via MiXCR. Of 30,000 to 35,000 clones in the sample, about 20% were seen once. V lost 0 bases and J lost 9, with 9 bases in between. The CDR3 has 13 amino acids. The sequence was obtained from a female donor with papillary thyroid cancer or a benign thyroid nodule (not recorded which). Some clones in this sample may be carry-over from other donors' samples. This chain links TRBV12-3 or TRBV12-4 with TRBJ1-5, with TRBD1 as a possible D gene (5 bases). Sequenced sample: blood. CDR3 sequence: CASSLAPQGPQHF. The CDR3 DNA sequence: TGTGCCAGCAGTTTAGCCCCCCAGGGGCCCCAGCATTTT.